The 16 T cell receptor beta chains presented below share a single source sample, sequenced in a study of regulatory T cells in long-lasting Graves disease (TCRdb year 2021). Read against the paper, the sample's time point label means: persistent/refractory GD, antithyroid drugs over 5 years with positive TRAb. RNA was extracted from PBMCs in TRIzol for both TCR sequencing and RNA sequencing. Libraries were constructed by multiplex PCR. Instrument used: Illumina HiSeq 4000. To build TCR beta libraries, CDR3 regions were amplified by Arm-PCR using iRepertoire HTBI primers. The raw public data were reprocessed by TCRdb itself: fastp quality trimming at Q25, MiXCR clonotype calling, in-frame beta chains only. Rows with a matching CDR3 protein are joined into one entry that keeps the most common DNA and genes. For this sample there are 300,000 to 350,000 distinct CDR3 sequences; around 20% appear just once. The ten largest account for approximately 31% of the sample.

Sequenced material: peripheral blood mononuclear cells (PBMCs), taken when the disease was refractory, from a patient treated with antithyroid drugs. These TCRs come from a female donor with Graves disease.

The CDR3 region has the DNA TGTGCCAGCAGCGTAGCAGGGGAAGGAAACACCATATATTTT. Translation: CASSVAGEGNTIYF. This chain uses TRBV9 with TRBJ1-3, with D perhaps matching TRBD1 (6 bases). The CDR3 runs to 14 residues. Trimming cost V 0 bases and J 4 bases, with 8 bases left between them. The germline CDR1 and CDR2 sequences are SGDLS and YYNGEE.

The J gene is TRBJ2-5, the V gene TRBV30, with D perhaps TRBD2 (5 bases). Between the trimmed V and J ends, which lost 8 bases and 1 base, there was a span of 23 bases. CDR1 GTSNPN and CDR2 SVGIG come from the germline V gene (reference sequence). The CDR3 spans 16 residues. The CDR3 loop is CAGSPGKGRFQETQYF. The CDR3 DNA follows: TGTGCCGGGTCTCCCGGGAAAGGGAGATTCCAAGAGACCCAGTACTTC.

This clonotype was observed a handful of times. One end of the junction fails to match germline, which may point to a read error. J is TRBJ1-1 and V is TRBV27; D ambiguous. The germline V gene encodes CDR1 MNHEY and CDR2 SMNVEV (reference sequence). This CDR3 region has 13 residues. CDR3 sequence (DNA): TGTGCCAGCAGTAACCTGGGGAGTATAAACCCTTTGTTT. This encodes CASSNLGSINPLF.

This clonotype occurred a few times. This rearrangement joins TRBV7-2 to TRBJ2-7; D unresolved. Germline assignment: CDR1 SGHTA and CDR2 FQGNSA. Trimming left V 1 base short and J 2 bases short, with 18 bases between. CDR3 size: 17 residues. For the CDR3, the DNA is TGTGCCAGCAGCTTAGTAGCCGGGCTACATTCAGCCTACGAGCAGTACTTC. Translation: CASSLVAGLHSAYEQYF.

Only a few counts were recorded for this clonotype. CDR3 in DNA: TGTGCCAGTCACCGGGACTCCTCCTACGAGCAGTACTTC. It yields the protein CASHRDSSYEQYF. The J gene is TRBJ2-7, the V gene TRBV7-9, with D maybe TRBD2 (6 bases). Looked up from germline, CDR1 is SEHNR and CDR2 is FQNEAQ (reference sequence). V was cut by 9 bases and J by 0 bases, with 12 bases left in between. The CDR3 length is 13 residues.

This clonotype was observed at least ten times. This chain connects TRBV10-3 to TRBJ1-2; D may be TRBD1 (6 bases). The V gene's germline CDR1 is ENHRY and CDR2 SYGVKD. Trimming removed 6 bases at V and 2 bases at J, with 19 bases between. The CDR3 runs 16 residues. CDR3 protein: CAIRSPGQKANYGYTF. In DNA, the CDR3 is TGTGCCATCAGATCCCCCGGACAGAAGGCCAACTATGGCTACACCTTC.

This clonotype was recorded many times. V and J are TRBV18 and TRBJ1-1; D is undetermined. Trimming cost V 8 bases and J 1 base, with 14 bases left between them. Germline CDR1 reads KGHSH; CDR2 reads LQKENI. This CDR3 comprises 14 residues. The CDR3 DNA follows: TGTGCCAGCACCATGGGCAGGTCGAACACTGAAGCTTTCTTT. Amino acids: CASTMGRSNTEAFF.

Comments on this clonotype: Given a much more abundant clone one base away, this may be a read error. The chain couples TRBV6-2 or TRBV6-3 to TRBJ1-1, with 8 bases identical to TRBD1. This CDR3 has 16 amino acids. CDR1 and CDR2 (germline): MNHEY, SVGEGT. V shed 3 bases and J 4 bases; nucleotides not matched to a gene: 10. The CDR3 here is CASSYAGGLLGTEAFF. CDR3 bases: TGTGCCAGCAGTTATGCAGGGGGCTTGTTGGGCACTGAAGCTTTCTTT.

This clonotype was counted at least ten times. This chain joins TRBV2 and TRBJ2-7; the D gene is possibly TRBD2 (5 bases). The CDR3 has 15 amino acids. Germline V gene sequence: CDR1 SNHLY, CDR2 FYNNEI. The CDR3, as DNA: TGTGTCGCCGAGGGTGTAACGGGGATGGCTTACGAGCAGTACTTC. Its protein product is CVAEGVTGMAYEQYF.

The chain joins TRBV7-2 to TRBJ2-7; D is undetermined. V was clipped by 5 bases and J by 5 bases, with 16 bases between them. Germline CDR1 SGHTA, CDR2 FQGNSA. The CDR3 extends over 14 amino acids. The CDR3 DNA follows: TGTGCCAGCAGCCCCGGTCTGACCGGAAACGAGCAGTACTTC. This codes for CASSPGLTGNEQYF.

This clonotype turned up a few times. The chain carries TRBV13 and TRBJ2-3; D is possibly TRBD2 (6 bases). This CDR3 contains 14 residues. CDR1 and CDR2 from the germline V gene are PRHDT and FYEKMQ (reference sequence). Trimming took 5 bases from V and 2 from J, leaving 11 bases between them. CDR3 region: CASSDGGVTDTQYF. The CDR3 bases are TGTGCCAGCAGCGACGGGGGTGTCACAGATACGCAGTATTTT.

V usage is TRBV10-1 and J usage is TRBJ2-6; 7 bases map to TRBD1. With 5 bases clipped from V and 2 bases from J, the junction kept 3 bases outside the gene matches. The germline gives CDR1 WNHNN, CDR2 SYGVQD (reference sequence). The CDR3 spans 15 residues. CDR3 sequence: CASSRDSAGANVLTF. The CDR3 DNA sequence: TGCGCCAGCAGTCGGGACAGCGCTGGGGCCAACGTCCTGACTTTC.

V and J are TRBV7-2 and TRBJ1-5; D unresolved. CDR3 length equals 14 residues. Deletions cut 0 bases from V and 5 bases from J, with 8 bases between. CDR1 and CDR2 from the germline V gene are SGHTA and FQGNSA. The CDR3 region is CASSLAQVDQPQHF. DNA of the CDR3: TGTGCCAGCAGCTTAGCTCAGGTGGATCAGCCCCAGCATTTT.

At least ten counts were recorded for this clonotype. The chain carries TRBV11-2 and TRBJ2-2; D is possibly TRBD2 (6 bases). The CDR3 is 17 residues long. CDR1 is SGHAT and CDR2 is FQNNGV in the germline V gene. V lost 8 bases, J lost 3 bases, and 22 bases lay in between. CDR3 coding DNA: TGTGCCAGCCCCTTTGGGGGAGGACGGTCCGACACCGGGGAGCTGTTTTTT. Residues: CASPFGGGRSDTGELFF. The full variable domain, rest sourced from reference TRBV11-2 and TRBJ2-2, is EAGVAQSPRYKIIEKRQSVAFWCNPISGHATLYWYQQILGQGPKLLIQFQNNGVVDDSQLPKDRFSAERLKGVDSTLKIQPAKLEDSAVYLCASPFGGGRSDTGELFFGEGSRLTVL.

This chain's CDR3 is CASSQEHLAGVGVYYNEQFF. The DNA for the CDR3 is TGTGCCAGCAGCCAAGAACACCTAGCGGGAGTCGGGGTTTACTACAATGAGCAGTTCTTC. The rearrangement uses TRBV14 and TRBJ2-1, with TRBD2 matching 10 bases. Germline trimming cut 0 bases from V and 3 bases from J; bases unmatched to any gene: 14. Germline V gene data show CDR1 as SGHDN and CDR2 as FVKESK. The length of the CDR3 is 20 residues. Drawing the rest from reference TRBV14 and TRBJ2-1, the complete variable domain is EAGVTQFPSHSVIEKGQTVTLRCDPISGHDNLYWYRRVMGKEIKFLLHFVKESKQDESGMPNNRFLAERTGGTYSTLKVQPAELEDSGVYFCASSQEHLAGVGVYYNEQFFGPGTRLTVL.

The chain uses TRBV27 and TRBJ2-7, with 10 bases aligning to TRBD1. V gave up 4 bases and J gave up 2 bases; unmatched junction bases: 5. The V gene's germline CDR1 is MNHEY and CDR2 SMNVEV (reference sequence). This CDR3 has 15 amino acids. The DNA of the CDR3 is TGTGCCAGCAGTTCCGGGACAGGGGCCCCCTACGAGCAGTACTTC. Residues: CASSSGTGAPYEQYF.